This T cell receptor beta chain was recovered during a study of T-cell memory formation after mild COVID-19 (dated by TCRdb to the early 2020s). With regard to the full study: TCR sequence clusters from the two donors were largely donor specific. In two donors, T-cell clones that expanded and contracted after mild COVID-19 were followed by sequencing TCRalpha and TCRbeta repertoires longitudinally. Two young, previously healthy adult volunteers, one female and one male, were included in the cohort.

The germline V gene encodes CDR1 DFQATT and CDR2 SNEGSKA (reference sequence). Inclusive of the bounding cysteine and phenylalanine, the CDR3 is 13 residues long. The sequence is cut down to CDR3 DNA, 39 bases in frame from base 1. Trimming at the junction amounts to 3 bases on V and 5 bases on J, and the germline ends lie 13 bases apart. The listed sequencing device is Illumina NovaSeq 6000. cDNA libraries for TCRalpha and TCRbeta were prepared by 5'RACE using constant-segment primers, with sample barcodes and unique molecular identifiers added. RNA was extracted from every sample with Trizol reagent. The libraries were amplified in two PCR steps, and the second step added a second sample barcode and Illumina TruSeq adapters. Libraries were sequenced on an Illumina NovaSeq with 2 x 150 bp paired-end reads. The original pipeline was this. Reads were demultiplexed and collapsed into UMI-guided consensus sequences with migec v1.2.7. Using mixcr v2.1.11, the UMI consensuses were aligned to TRA and TRB V and J templates and assembled into clonotypes. Clonotypes were classified as expanded or contracted when called significant by both edgeR and NoisET, with noise models trained on biological replicates. For edgeR calls, a false discovery rate-adjusted p below 0.01 and a log2 fold-change threshold of 1 were applied. As an exploratory analysis of dynamics, max-normalized trajectories of the 1000 most abundant clonotypes were examined by PCA with hierarchical clustering. Separately sequenced CD4+ and CD8+ repertoires were used to assign the CD4 or CD8 phenotype of responding clones. The raw public data were reprocessed by TCRdb itself: fastp quality trimming at Q25, MiXCR clonotype calling, in-frame beta chains only. Merged by CDR3 protein, the rows form single entries marked with the most common genes and DNA. TCRdb's processing, not the study's, gives the V and J calls here. Here the sample has about 470,000 distinct CDR3 sequences; around a sixth occur a single time. The ten largest clonotypes hold roughly an eighth of the sample.

General conclusions and limits of the study: Contracting CD4+ clones appeared mostly in the CM and EM memory subsets, whereas CD8+ clones were enriched in EMRA. SARS-CoV-2 specificity was not confirmed for the second-wave clones peaking on day 37. The detection of some responding clones in pre-infection memory suggests that pre-existing cross-reactive memory T cells joined the SARS-CoV-2 response. From day 15 to 85, contracting clones showed balanced CD4/CD8 phenotypes, whereas a second wave of clones that expanded from day 15 to 37 leaned towards CD4+. Only a couple of mild cases were covered by the study, and larger cohorts that include severe cases with pre-infection samples were considered necessary.

Comments on this clonotype: What this receptor recognizes is not known. No qualities accompany the bases; no much larger clone lies one base away.

Ficoll-Paque density gradient centrifugation was the method used to isolate PBMCs. The rearrangement joined TRBV20-1 to TRBJ2-5; perhaps TRBD2 is the D gene, with 6 bases matching. The receptor was derived from an adult woman who had mild COVID-19 (a few samples of this study predate the infection). The sample titles of this study are shuffled in the database, so cell type and time point are left out; the donor was told from shared clones. The sequenced sample was PBMCs or a T cell subset sorted from them (not recorded which). The DNA reads as follows: TGCAGTGCTAGGGACTTTGCGGGGGAGACCCAGTACTTC. Its coded protein is CSARDFAGETQYF.